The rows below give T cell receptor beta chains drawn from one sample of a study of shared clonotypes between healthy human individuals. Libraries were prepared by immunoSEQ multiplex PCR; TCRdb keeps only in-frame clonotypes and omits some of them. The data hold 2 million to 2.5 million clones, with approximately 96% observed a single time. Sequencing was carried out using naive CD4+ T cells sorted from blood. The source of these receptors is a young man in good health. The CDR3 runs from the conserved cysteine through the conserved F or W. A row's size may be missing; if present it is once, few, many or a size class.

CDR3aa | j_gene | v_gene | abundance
CASSLGDRTYEQYF | TRBJ2-7 | TRBV5-1 | -
CASSGIDEQYF | TRBJ2-7 | TRBV19 | -
CASSLEGTDTQYF | TRBJ2-3 | TRBV5-6 | -
CASSLLVLGNYYGEDNEQFF | TRBJ2-1 | TRBV13 | once
CASSIQGGYEQYF | TRBJ2-7 | TRBV19 | -
CASSPWQGNTGELFF | TRBJ2-2 | TRBV18 | -
CSARVQETQYF | TRBJ2-5 | TRBV20-1 | -
CASSPSQGISNQPQHF | TRBJ1-5 | TRBV28 | -
CSALYTEAFF | TRBJ1-1 | TRBV20-1 | few
CASSIIGGGNQPQHF | TRBJ1-5 | TRBV19 | once
CASSLVRDSKQYF | TRBJ2-7 | TRBV5-4 | -
CATSRGGSQETQYF | TRBJ2-5 | TRBV15 | -
CASRVGGEQYF | TRBJ2-7 | TRBV6-1 | -
CASIDGGLGNEQFF | TRBJ2-1 | TRBV19 | once
CASAHGSGVTDTQYF | TRBJ2-3 | TRBV7-8 | -
CASSSTGGPAGYTF | TRBJ1-2 | TRBV5-1 | -
CAWSVIGGSSEKLFF | TRBJ1-4 | TRBV30 | -
CASSPISGEYNEQFF | TRBJ2-1 | TRBV18 | -
CASTRGPLNSPLHF | TRBJ1-6 | TRBV28 | -
CASGGHDYGYTF | TRBJ1-2 | TRBV25-1 | -
CSVVGGKDTQYF | TRBJ2-3 | TRBV29-1 | once
CASSSQTGQDEKLFF | TRBJ1-4 | TRBV7-9 | -
CASSLLLDRVQAFF | TRBJ1-1 | TRBV7-9 | -
CAISDNPITKQYF | TRBJ2-7 | TRBV10-3 | -
CASSLAGQGINQPQHF | TRBJ1-5 | TRBV28 | -
CASSKIAGGLTDTQYF | TRBJ2-3 | TRBV5-1 | -
CASSTPTLPNSPLHF | TRBJ1-6 | TRBV11-2 | -
CASSLRIPPGDTQYF | TRBJ2-3 | TRBV27 | -
CASSLGGNSNQPQHF | TRBJ1-5 | TRBV5-4 | -
CASSVGTGGGQPQHF | TRBJ1-5 | TRBV2 | -
CASSIGTGIYGYTF | TRBJ1-2 | TRBV19 | -
CAWGAGRGLSHQPQHF | TRBJ1-5 | TRBV30 | -
CASLPPTGTSGYNEQFF | TRBJ2-1 | TRBV28 | -
CASSRKAENTGELFF | TRBJ2-2 | TRBV5-1 | -
CAWSRQANTIYF | TRBJ1-3 | TRBV30 | -
CASSLGGNYDEQFF | TRBJ2-1 | TRBV5-1 | -
CASSLGSSGNTIYF | TRBJ1-3 | TRBV5-1 | few
CASSWPGGSYEQYF | TRBJ2-7 | TRBV28 | once
CASSGTSGNTGELFF | TRBJ2-2 | TRBV2 | -
CASSLGQGNEQYF | TRBJ2-7 | TRBV5-1 | -
CASRSRNEQFF | TRBJ2-1 | TRBV6-5 | -
CASSPQTGSNEKLFF | TRBJ1-4 | TRBV18 | -
CASSQPGGFTGELFF | TRBJ2-2 | TRBV23-1 | -
CASSWTGDDNSPLHF | TRBJ1-6 | TRBV21-1 | -
CASSESRAGPNTEAFF | TRBJ1-1 | TRBV10-2 | -